The 18 T cell receptor beta chains listed next were all sequenced from one sample in a study of blood T cells in healthy people across ages. The authors ran a second PCR of about 6 to 11 cycles using a sample-barcoded 5' primer and a J-beta primer mix. A single record per CDR3 protein comes from TCRdb applying MiXCR to the 5' RACE reads. The table records 550,000 to 650,000 distinct CDR3 sequences, about 30% of them present only once. Sequenced sample: blood. All receptors come from an elderly woman in good health.

This chain links TRBV4-2 with TRBJ2-7, with no clear D. CDR3 length equals 14 residues. Germline lookup yields CDR1 LGHNA and CDR2 YNFKEQ. Between the trimmed V and J ends, which lost 1 base and 5 bases, there was a span of 12 bases. CDR3 in amino acids: CASSQGQESNEQYF. DNA of the CDR3: TGTGCCAGCAGCCAAGGCCAGGAGAGCAACGAGCAGTACTTC.

In the case of this clonotype: This may be a read error, as it is one base from a much larger clone. The rearrangement uses TRBV5-6 and TRBJ2-5, with D tentatively TRBD1 (5 bases). Per the germline V gene, CDR1 is SGHDT and CDR2 is YYEEEE. CDR3 length: 14 residues. Trimming took off 4 bases at V and 11 bases at J, with 21 bases between the two ends. CDR3 region: CASSPFQRGHEQYF. The CDR3 nucleotides are TGTGCCAGCAGCCCGTTTCAAAGGGGCCATGAGCAGTACTTC.

This clonotype was seen at least ten times. The rearrangement joins TRBV12-3 or TRBV12-4 to TRBJ2-1; TRBD2 matches at 11 bases. This CDR3 spans 15 amino acids. J lost 4 bases, V lost 6 bases, and 5 bases had no gene match. CDR3 protein: CASRVGTSGYNEQFF. CDR3 nucleotides: TGTGCCAGCAGAGTCGGGACTAGCGGATACAATGAGCAGTTCTTC.

This clonotype has only one observation. This rearrangement joins TRBV12-3 or TRBV12-4 to TRBJ2-3; 12 bases agree with TRBD2. This CDR3 is 15 amino acids long. The V and J ends lost 6 bases and 11 bases, in that order; junction bases with no gene match: 12. The CDR3: CASRAGLAGTDVQYF. In DNA, the CDR3 is TGTGCCAGCAGGGCGGGACTAGCGGGCACAGATGTGCAGTATTTT.

As regards this clonotype: It is likely a read error, because the conserved phenylalanine at the end of the CDR3 is missing. This sequence joins TRBV29-1 and TRBJ1-1; D gene ambiguous. The CDR3 contains 11 residues. With 0 bases removed from V and 1 base from J, the gap between germline ends came to 0 bases. Germline-derived CDR1 and CDR2 are SQVTM and ANQGSEA. The CDR3 is CSVEENTEAFC. The CDR3 DNA follows: TGCAGCGTTGAAGAGAACACTGAAGCTTTCTGT.

This clonotype appeared many times. The chain is built from TRBV7-9 and TRBJ2-5; 10 bases are shared with TRBD2. With 3 bases clipped from V and 6 bases from J, the junction kept 13 bases outside the gene matches. From germline, CDR1 is SEHNR and CDR2 FQNEAQ (reference sequence). The CDR3 extends over 17 amino acids. CDR3 nucleotide sequence: TGTGCCAGCAGCTTCCCGCTAGCGGGGGCCCGCCCTAAGACCCAGTACTTC. It yields the protein CASSFPLAGARPKTQYF. The variable domain in full, completed from reference TRBV7-9 and TRBJ2-5, reads DTGVSQNPRHKITKRGQNVTFRCDPISEHNRLYWYRQTLGQGPEFLTYFQNEAQLEKSRLLSDRFSAERPKGSFSTLEIQRTEQGDSAMYLCASSFPLAGARPKTQYFGPGTRLLVL.

This clonotype was picked up many times. The gene calls are TRBV6-6 and TRBJ2-5, with 7 bases matching TRBD1. This CDR3 contains 14 residues. V shed 11 bases and J 2 bases; nucleotides not matched to a gene: 11. Germline CDR1 MNHNY, CDR2 SVGAGI (reference sequence). CDR3 protein: CAPNQGQTQETQYF. In DNA form, the CDR3 reads TGTGCCCCTAACCAGGGACAGACACAAGAGACCCAGTACTTC.

This clonotype was found a few times. This chain uses TRBV7-2 with TRBJ2-7, with 8 bases matching TRBD2. Near its end, the DNA agrees better with TRBJ2-5, so the J call may be wrong. CDR3 size: 14 residues. Germline-derived CDR1 and CDR2 are SGHTA and FQGNSA. The CDR3 spells CASSLESGGETQYF. The CDR3 coding sequence is TGTGCCAGCAGCTTAGAATCGGGGGGGGAGACCCAGTACTTC.

V and J are TRBV29-1 and TRBJ2-7, with a weak D call TRBD1 (6 bases). Germline CDR1 and CDR2: SQVTM and ANQGSEA. The V end was cut by 6 bases, the J end by 5 bases, with 14 bases between. The CDR3 consists of 12 residues. The CDR3 sequence: CSVATGFDEQYF. The CDR3 nucleotides read TGCAGCGTAGCAACAGGGTTCGACGAGCAGTACTTC.

The rearrangement links TRBV28 to TRBJ1-2; 9 positions match TRBD1. CDR1 is MDHEN, CDR2 SYDVKM, per germline. This CDR3 contains 11 residues. The CDR3 reads CASGTGTGHTF. CDR3 in DNA: TGTGCTTCCGGGACAGGGACCGGCCACACCTTC.

This clonotype was counted at least ten times. V gene TRBV24-1 combines with J gene TRBJ2-1, with D perhaps matching TRBD1 or TRBD2 (6 bases each). In germline, CDR1 is KGHDR, CDR2 SFDVKD. Trimming cost V 2 bases and J 4 bases, with 14 bases left between them. The CDR3 has 16 amino acids. The CDR3 spells CATSDSTGGIYNEQFF. In DNA, the CDR3 is TGTGCCACCAGTGATTCGACAGGAGGGATATACAATGAGCAGTTCTTC.

In regard to this clonotype: A read error may explain this, as a much larger clone is one base away. The V call is TRBV7-9, the J call TRBJ2-3; D is unresolved. Per the germline V gene, CDR1 is SEHNR and CDR2 is FQNEAQ (reference sequence). V was trimmed by 6 bases and J by 7 bases, leaving 17 bases between them. CDR3 size: 14 residues. The chain's CDR3 is CASSSIRALNTQYF. The CDR3 DNA reads TGTGCCAGCAGTTCCATACGAGCTTTGAATACGCAGTATTTT. Full variable domain (outside the CDR3, taken from reference TRBV7-9 and TRBJ2-3): DTGVSQNPRHKITKRGQNVTFRCDPISEHNRLYWYRQTLGQGPEFLTYFQNEAQLEKSRLLSDRFSAERPKGSFSTLEIQRTEQGDSAMYLCASSSIRALNTQYFGPGTRLTVL.

V usage is TRBV5-1 and J usage is TRBJ2-2; possibly TRBD1 for D (6 bases). The CDR3 has 16 residues. Germline CDR1 reads SGHRS; CDR2 reads YFSETQ. Trimming shortened V by 0 bases and J by 2 bases, and 11 bases separated the two germline ends. The CDR3 coding sequence is TGCGCCAGCAGCTTGGGAGGGACAATCAACACCGGGGAGCTGTTTTTT. Translation: CASSLGGTINTGELFF.

This clonotype was recorded only once. A junction end diverges from the germline sequence, so it may reflect a read error. Written as DNA, the CDR3 is TGTGCCGGTAGTATCCCGGGGCCGTGGGGCTACACCTTC. This gives the protein CAGSIPGPWGYTF. The chain combines TRBV19 with TRBJ1-2, with D perhaps TRBD1 (5 bases). Germline CDR1 and CDR2: LNHDA and SQIVND (reference sequence). The CDR3 totals 13 residues.

This clonotype was found many times. V is TRBV9 and J is TRBJ2-1; D is unclear. V lost 0 bases to trimming and J lost 5 bases, with 12 bases between them. Looked up from germline, CDR1 is SGDLS and CDR2 is YYNGEE. The CDR3 loop spans 15 amino acids. The CDR3 DNA sequence: TGTGCCAGCAGCGTAGTAGGCAGTTCAAACAATGAGCAGTTCTTC. Translation: CASSVVGSSNNEQFF.

The genes are TRBV9 and TRBJ2-3, with D tentatively TRBD1 (5 bases). In germline, CDR1 is SGDLS, CDR2 YYNGEE. V was shortened by 0 bases and J by 0 bases, with 11 bases between the two germline ends. This CDR3 spans 16 amino acids. In DNA form, the CDR3 reads TGTGCCAGCAGCGTAGCGTTGGCAGGGAGCACAGATACGCAGTATTTT. Translating it yields CASSVALAGSTDTQYF.

Comment on this clonotype: A much larger clone lies a single base off, so this may be a read error. The chain joins TRBV28 to TRBJ2-1; possibly TRBD1 or TRBD2 for D (6 bases each). Germline CDR1 is MDHEN and CDR2 is SYDVKM. This CDR3 region has 15 residues. Trimming pared 7 bases from V and 5 bases from J, leaving 18 bases between. The CDR3 nucleotides are TGTGCCAGCATGCGTTCCGGGGGCCTGCACAATGAGCAGTTCTTC. This codes for CASMRSGGLHNEQFF. Looking up the rest from reference TRBV28 and TRBJ2-1 gives the full variable domain: DVKVTQSSRYLVKRTGEKVFLECVQDMDHENMFWYRQDPGLGLRLIYFSYDVKMKEKGDIPEGYSVSREKKERFSLILESASTNQTSMYLCASMRSGGLHNEQFFGPGTRLTVL.

There are many counts of this clonotype. This chain links TRBV7-9 with TRBJ1-2, with TRBD1 as a possible D gene (6 bases). Trimming stripped 5 bases from V and 0 bases from J, with 22 bases between. The CDR3 totals 18 residues. Germline assignment: CDR1 SEHNR and CDR2 FQNEAQ (reference sequence). The CDR3 nucleotides are TGTGCCAGCAGCCGGGGCTGGGACACAGCGAGAGCTAACTATGGCTACACCTTC. It yields the protein CASSRGWDTARANYGYTF.